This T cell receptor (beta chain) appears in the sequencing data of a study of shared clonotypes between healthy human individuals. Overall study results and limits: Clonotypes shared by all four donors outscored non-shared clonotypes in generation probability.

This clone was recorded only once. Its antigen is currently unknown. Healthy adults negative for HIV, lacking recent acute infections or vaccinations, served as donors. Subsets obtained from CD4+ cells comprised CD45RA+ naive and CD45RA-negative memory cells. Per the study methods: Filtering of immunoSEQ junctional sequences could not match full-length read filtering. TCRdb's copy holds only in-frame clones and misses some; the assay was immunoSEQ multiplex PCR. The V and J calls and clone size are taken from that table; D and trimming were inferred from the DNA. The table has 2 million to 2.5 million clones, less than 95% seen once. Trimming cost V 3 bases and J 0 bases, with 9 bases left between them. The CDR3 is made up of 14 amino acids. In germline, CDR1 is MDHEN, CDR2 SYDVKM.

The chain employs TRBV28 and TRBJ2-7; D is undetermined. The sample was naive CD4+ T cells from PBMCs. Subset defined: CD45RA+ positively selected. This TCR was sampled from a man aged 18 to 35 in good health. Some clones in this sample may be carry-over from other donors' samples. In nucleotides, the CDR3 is TGTGCCAGCAGTTTTAGATCAAGCTCCTACGAGCAGTACTTC. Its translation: CASSFRSSSYEQYF.